This T cell receptor (beta chain) was identified during a study of cytomegalovirus exposure and HLA in healthy donors. On the study more broadly: The 120 validation repertoires and the 666 first-cohort repertoires shared a platform, a later analysis reported.

Study outcomes and limitations: In vitro experiments confirmed that three CMV-associated chains were specific for CMV antigens.

The repertoire was sequenced with immunoSEQ multiplex PCR; TCRdb's copy has only in-frame clones and lacks some. This table holds about 310,000 clones, roughly 90% found once. Trimming took off 6 bases at V and 3 bases at J, with 12 bases between the two ends. CDR3 length: 14 residues. Germline CDR1 LNHDA, CDR2 SQIVND (reference sequence). In the case of this clone: No antigen is known for it.

The study drew the donors from its roughly 120-subject validation cohort, separate from the approximately 670-subject first cohort. This chain joins TRBV19 and TRBJ1-5; maybe TRBD1 (6 bases). Sequencing used PBMCs. This receptor was identified in a man aged 25-45 years in good health and CMV-seronegative. The CDR3 DNA is TGTGCCAGTAGCCTACAGGGTATCAATCAGCCCCAGCATTTT. Residues: CASSLQGINQPQHF.